These T cell receptor beta chains were read from a single sample in a study of T cells in Graves' hyperthyroidism and ophthalmopathy. TCRdb independently ran MiXCR on the multiplex PCR reads; one entry per CDR3 protein. The sample has about 300,000 distinct CDR3 sequences; about 14% are singletons. The sequenced material came from blood. Every receptor here comes from a woman in her twenties or thirties with Graves' hyperthyroidism that later progressed to Graves' ophthalmopathy. Both conserved end residues are part of each CDR3. A D gene is named only where the DNA matches it firmly. Clone size is shown for a subset of rows, as once, few, many or a class of expanded clone.

size	D	length	V	J	DNA	CDR3
few	TRBD1	12	TRBV19	TRBJ1-2	TGTGCCAGCGCCGGACAGGTTGACATCTACACCTTC	CASAGQVDIYTF
many	NA	24	TRBV7-8	TRBJ2-7	TGTGCCAGCAGCCCCCAAGGCAGGCCGACACGTCGGGACTCCAACATTGGGGGGTATTACGAGCAGTACTTC	CASSPQGRPTRRDSNIGGYYEQYF
many	TRBD1	17	TRBV20-1	TRBJ1-5	TGCAGTGCTGCGGTGGACAGGGGACGTTGGAGCAATCAGCCCCAGCATTTT	CSAAVDRGRWSNQPQHF
once	TRBD1	17	TRBV20-1	TRBJ2-7	TGCAGTGCCCTCCCCCAAGTGGGGACAGGCAGCTCCTACGAGCAGTACTTC	CSALPQVGTGSSYEQYF
NA	NA	14	TRBV6-1	TRBJ1-3	TGTGCCAGCAGGGAAACATTCTCTGGAAACACCATATATTTT	CASRETFSGNTIYF
NA	NA	16	TRBV7-2	TRBJ1-5	TGTGCCAGCAGCTTTTATCTTGGGGAAAGCAATCAGCCCCAGCATTTT	CASSFYLGESNQPQHF
many	TRBD1	14	TRBV3-1	TRBJ1-2	TGTGCCAGCAGCAATCTACAGGGGGCGACTGGCTACACCTTC	CASSNLQGATGYTF
NA	TRBD1	18	TRBV4-1	TRBJ2-3	TGCGCCAGCAGCCAAGGGGCCGGGACAGGGGGCCGCACAGATACGCAGTATTTT	CASSQGAGTGGRTDTQYF
NA	NA	13	TRBV7-6	TRBJ2-1	TGTGCCAGCAGCTCCCAGACCTCCTGGGAGCAGTTCTTC	CASSSQTSWEQFF
few	NA	15	TRBV5-6	TRBJ2-1	TGTGCCAGCAGCTTAGGGCCTGAGTTCGTCTATGAGCAGTTCTTC	CASSLGPEFVYEQFF
NA	TRBD2	16	TRBV9	TRBJ2-7	TGTGCCAGCAGCGTAGGAGTGGGAGGGCAGTTGGTTGAGCAGTACTTC	CASSVGVGGQLVEQYF
few	NA	19	TRBV6-4	TRBJ2-6	TGTGCCAGCTCCTCGACAGGCCTCCCATCCCACTCTGGGGCCAACGTCCTGACTTTC	CASSSTGLPSHSGANVLTF
many	NA	12	TRBV30	TRBJ2-7	TGTGCCTGGACTGGTTTGGGTTACGAGCAGTACTTC	CAWTGLGYEQYF
few	NA	15	TRBV7-8	TRBJ2-7	TGTGCCAGCAGCGCTGACAGGTTTCACACCTACGAGCAGTACTTC	CASSADRFHTYEQYF
many	NA	12	TRBV3-1	TRBJ2-2	TGTGCCAGCAGCGCGACGACCGGGGAGCTGTTTTTT	CASSATTGELFF
few	TRBD2	14	TRBV19	TRBJ2-7	TGTGCCAGTAGTACGAAAGGGAGGGGCTACGAGCAGTACTTC	CASSTKGRGYEQYF
NA	NA	13	TRBV18	TRBJ2-7	TGTGCCAGCTCACCAGAGGGTACCTACGAGCAGTACTTC	CASSPEGTYEQYF
once	NA	14	TRBV10-2	TRBJ2-1	TGCGCCAGCAGTGAGACTCCCTTAACGGGAGTGTTGTTCTTC	CASSETPLTGVLFF
few	NA	13	TRBV20-1	TRBJ2-4	TGCAGTGCGGTCGAACTAGCCAAAAACATTCAGTACTTC	CSAVELAKNIQYF
once	NA	15	TRBV4-1	TRBJ2-3	TGCGCCAGCAGCCAGGCGGATGCCAGCACAGATACGCAGTATTTT	CASSQADASTDTQYF
NA	NA	13	TRBV18	TRBJ1-1	TGTGCCAGCAGCCTCCATGGGGACACTGAAGCTTTCTTT	CASSLHGDTEAFF
many	TRBD2	15	TRBV18	TRBJ2-1	TGTGCCAGCTCACCGGGACTAGCGGGAGCATGGAAGCAGTTCTTC	CASSPGLAGAWKQFF
many	NA	14	TRBV27	TRBJ2-1	TGTGCCAGCATGGGGGGGGCCGGGGTCAATGAGCAGTTCTTC	CASMGGAGVNEQFF
NA	NA	14	TRBV7-3	TRBJ2-7	TGTGCCAGCAGCTTAGGAAGGTCGGGTGGCGAGCAGTACTTC	CASSLGRSGGEQYF
many	NA	17	TRBV28	TRBJ2-7	TGTGCCAGCAGTAGGGGTCGTGCGGGACAGCCCTCCTACGAGCAGTACTTC	CASSRGRAGQPSYEQYF
many	TRBD2	15	TRBV5-8	TRBJ2-5	TGTGCCAGCAGCCTAGCGGGAGACCTCAGGGAGACCCAGTACTTC	CASSLAGDLRETQYF
NA	NA	13	TRBV7-2	TRBJ1-6	TGTGCCAGCAGCTTATCATCAGATAATCCCCTCCACTTT	CASSLSSDNPLHF
many	NA	15	TRBV12-3/TRBV12-4	TRBJ2-1	TGTGCCAGCAGCCACAGCGGAGCCTCCTACAATGAGCAGTTCTTC	CASSHSGASYNEQFF
many	NA	15	TRBV7-2	TRBJ1-3	TGTGCCAGCTGCCCGGGAGGGAGGGCTGGAAACACCATATATTTT	CASCPGGRAGNTIYF
many	TRBD2	14	TRBV20-1	TRBJ2-3	TGCAGTGCGACGGGGGGCGGGAGGAAAAATACGCAGTATTTT	CSATGGGRKNTQYF
once	TRBD1	16	TRBV7-3	TRBJ2-1	TGTGCCAGCAGCTCCGGGACAGGGGGCAGATACAATGAGCAGTTCTTC	CASSSGTGGRYNEQFF
many	NA	13	TRBV18	TRBJ2-7	TGTGCCAGCTCACTGGACTCAGCCTACGAGCAGTACTTC	CASSLDSAYEQYF
many	NA	13	TRBV20-1	TRBJ2-1	TGCAGTGCTAGAGCCCGAACCAACTATGAGCAGTTCTTC	CSARARTNYEQFF
many	NA	16	TRBV3-1	TRBJ2-2	TGTGCCAGCAGCCTCGGACCCGCAATAGTCACCGGGGAGCTGTTTTTT	CASSLGPAIVTGELFF
NA	TRBD2	17	TRBV4-2	TRBJ2-7	TGTGCCAGCAGCCAAGATTCCGGGAGGGAGTGGTCCTACGAGCAGTACTTC	CASSQDSGREWSYEQYF
many	TRBD1	16	TRBV20-1	TRBJ1-1	TGCAGTGCTAGGATTATCCCGGGACAGGGCGACACTGAAGCTTTCTTT	CSARIIPGQGDTEAFF
many	NA	13	TRBV7-3	TRBJ2-5	TGTGCCAGCAGCTCCACCACCCGGGAGACCCAGTACTTC	CASSSTTRETQYF
many	NA	14	TRBV28	TRBJ1-5	TGTGCCAGCAGCCCAACAAGCTCGGGTCAGCCCCAGCATTTT	CASSPTSSGQPQHF
many	NA	12	TRBV7-2	TRBJ2-3	TGTGCCAGCAGACCGGCGGGAGATACGCAGTATTTT	CASRPAGDTQYF
many	NA	17	TRBV27	TRBJ2-2	TGTGCCAGCAGTTTATCGTGGGCGGCTGGTGACACCGGGGAGCTGTTTTTT	CASSLSWAAGDTGELFF
few	NA	16	TRBV7-2	TRBJ2-2	TGTGCCAGCAGCTCAGTTGCCAGCTTGAACACCGGGGAGCTGTTTTTT	CASSSVASLNTGELFF
many	NA	16	TRBV28	TRBJ2-3	TGTGCCAGCAGTATCCCAACCACCCTTTATACAGATACGCAGTATTTT	CASSIPTTLYTDTQYF
many	NA	16	TRBV12-3/TRBV12-4	TRBJ2-1	TGTGCCAGCAGTCAAAATAGACCAAGGGGGGTGGATGAGCAGTTCTTC	CASSQNRPRGVDEQFF
many	TRBD2	14	TRBV11-2	TRBJ2-7	TGTGCCAGCAGCTGGGAACTAGCGGTCGACGAGCAGTACTTC	CASSWELAVDEQYF
many	TRBD2	15	TRBV20-1	TRBJ2-1	TGCAGTGCTAGAGGACTAGCGGGAGTCGGCAATGAGCAGTTCTTC	CSARGLAGVGNEQFF
many	NA	14	TRBV12-3/TRBV12-4	TRBJ1-1	TGTGCCAGCAGTTTTAACGGGGTCGACACTGAAGCTTTCTTT	CASSFNGVDTEAFF
many	NA	13	TRBV9	TRBJ2-5	TGTGCCAGCAGTCCAGGGGACCGCAAGACCCAGTACTTC	CASSPGDRKTQYF
NA	TRBD1	14	TRBV28	TRBJ2-7	TGTGCCAGCAGCGTCAGGGGGATCAACTACGAGCAGTACTTC	CASSVRGINYEQYF